The clone carrying this TCR beta chain appeared once. The data originate from a study of blood T cell repertoires in COVID-19. The protocol was immunoSEQ multiplex PCR, while the TCRdb copy is restricted to in-frame clones and leaves out a portion. The sample has approximately 200,000 clones; 87% are singletons. CDR3 length equals 11 residues. Trimming removed 4 bases from V and 8 bases from J; junction bases left unmatched: 0. The germline V gene has CDR1 MDHEN and CDR2 SYDVKM. Specimen: PBMCs or T cells enriched from blood (not recorded which). The sequence derives from a man aged 18 to 30 with acute COVID-19. This sequence joins TRBV28 and TRBJ1-2; TRBD1 agrees at 8 bases. CDR3 in DNA: TGTGCCAGCAGTTACAGGGGGGGCTACACCTTC. Its translation is CASSYRGGYTF.